One sample yielded the 2 T cell receptor beta chains listed below, sequenced in a study of cytomegalovirus exposure and HLA in healthy donors (dated by TCRdb to 2017 to 2019). Libraries were built with the immunoSEQ multiplex PCR assay. The multiplex PCR relied on a mix of 60 forward primers for TCR Vbeta segments and 13 reverse primers for TCR Jbeta segments. TCRdb retrieved this table from immuneACCESS and kept in-frame rearrangements only. Not all clones are present; in checked studies, unresolved V genes account for under half, and no reason is known for the remainder. The sample table records 130,000 to 150,000 clones; approximately 68% of these occur just once. The top ten hold roughly 4% of the sample. Sequenced sample: PBMCs. The receptors stem from a man in his 60s in good health and CMV-seronegative.

The chain combines TRBV5-8 with TRBJ1-5, with a weak D call TRBD1 (6 bases). The length of the CDR3 is 14 residues. CDR1 and CDR2 (germline): SGHTS, YDEGEE. V was pared by 0 bases and J by 7 bases, with 11 bases between. In nucleotides, the CDR3 is TGTGCCAGCAGCTTGGATACAGGGCGACAGCCCCAGCATTTT. This translates into CASSLDTGRQPQHF.

The J gene is TRBJ2-6, the V gene TRBV5-1, with D uncertain. Per the germline V gene, CDR1 is SGHRS and CDR2 is YFSETQ. V gave up 4 bases and J gave up 2 bases, with 7 bases separating them. The CDR3 is 14 residues long. In DNA, the CDR3 is TGCGCCAGCAGCCCGCGGACTGGGGCCAACGTCCTGACTTTC. Translating gives CASSPRTGANVLTF.